This TCR beta chain is drawn from a study of blood T cell repertoires in COVID-19. Looking at the study overall: Both acute and convalescent COVID-19 samples were obtained from the United States, Italy and Spain. T cells, B-cell-depleted T cells, or PBMCs provided the cDNA or gDNA that served as material.

Germline V gene data show CDR1 as LNHDA and CDR2 as SQIVND (reference sequence). The germline V and J ends were trimmed by 3 bases and 4 bases, with 15 bases remaining between them. This CDR3 spans 15 amino acids. Authors' data handling: Nucleated cell counts were estimated from reference gene primer amplification. This table comes from immunoSEQ multiplex PCR, and its TCRdb copy is limited to in-frame clones, with some not included. V and J calls plus clone size are reproduced from that table; the DNA served to infer D and trimming. The profile shows approximately 170,000 clones, approximately 84% of them singletons.

The chain has TRBV19 and TRBJ2-5, with D maybe TRBD2 (6 bases). The sequenced sample was peripheral blood. The receptor comes from a human donor with acute or convalescent COVID-19. The donor label of this sample is uncertain. The CDR3 coding sequence is TGTGCCAGTAGTATTTCTGCGGGGAAGGGAGAGACCCAGTACTTC. It encodes CASSISAGKGETQYF.